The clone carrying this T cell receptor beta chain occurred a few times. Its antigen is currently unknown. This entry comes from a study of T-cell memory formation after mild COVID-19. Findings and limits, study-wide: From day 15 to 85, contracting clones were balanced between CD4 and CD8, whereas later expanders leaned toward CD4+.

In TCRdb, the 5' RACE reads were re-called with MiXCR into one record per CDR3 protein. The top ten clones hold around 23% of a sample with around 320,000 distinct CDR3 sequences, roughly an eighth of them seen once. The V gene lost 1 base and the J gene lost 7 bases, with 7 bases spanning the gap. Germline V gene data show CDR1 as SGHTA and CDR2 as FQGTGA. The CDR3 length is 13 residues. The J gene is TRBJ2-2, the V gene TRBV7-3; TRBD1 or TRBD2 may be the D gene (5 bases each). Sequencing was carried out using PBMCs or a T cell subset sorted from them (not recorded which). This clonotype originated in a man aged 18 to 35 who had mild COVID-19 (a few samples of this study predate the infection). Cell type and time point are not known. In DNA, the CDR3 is TGTGCCAGCAGCTTAAAGGGGAGCGGGGAGCTGTTTTTT. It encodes CASSLKGSGELFF.